This T cell receptor beta chain was profiled in a study of monozygotic twins with inflammatory bowel disease. With the 5' RACE reads reprocessed, TCRdb shows one record per CDR3 protein and no DNA. This table holds about 380,000 distinct CDR3 sequences. CDR1 and CDR2 from the germline V gene are DFQATT and SNEGSKA (reference sequence). CDR3 length equals 14 residues. Sequences were obtained from blood. The TCR comes from a human donor with ulcerative colitis or Crohn's disease, or a healthy co-twin of an affected twin (not recorded which). J is TRBJ2-7 and V is TRBV20-1. CDR3 sequence reads: CSARGGTSSYEQYF.